These 13 T cell receptor beta chains share one sample of origin, sequenced in a study of cytomegalovirus exposure and HLA in healthy donors. PCR amplification relied on 60 Vbeta primers (plus 13 Jbeta primers). Method: immunoSEQ multiplex PCR; TCRdb's copy keeps in-frame clones and lacks some. This sample has 130,000 to 150,000 clones; around 74% occur once, and the top ten carry approximately 4%. Source material: PBMCs. The origin of the receptors is a man younger than 30 in good health and CMV-seropositive.

V and J are TRBV4-2 and TRBJ1-5, with TRBD1 identical over 8 bases. V dropped 2 bases and J dropped 6; count of bases not matched to a gene: 12. Per the germline V gene, CDR1 is LGHNA and CDR2 is YNFKEQ. This CDR3 is 17 amino acids long. CDR3 coding DNA: TGTGCCAGCAGCCAAAGGTTATTGGCAGGGGGCGGTCAGCCCCAGCATTTT. It codes for CASSQRLLAGGGQPQHF.

This clone showed up just a few times. V gene TRBV10-1 combines with J gene TRBJ2-3; possible D gene TRBD1, 7 bases. V was trimmed by 4 bases and J by 3 bases, leaving 20 bases between them. Germline V gene data show CDR1 as WNHNN and CDR2 as SYGVQD (reference sequence). The length of the CDR3 is 17 residues. CDR3 DNA sequence: TGCGCCAGCAGTGGTCCGTTCGGAGGGGGCTTGACAGATACGCAGTATTTT. This sequence encodes CASSGPFGGGLTDTQYF.

The rearrangement uses TRBV9 and TRBJ2-7; 12 nucleotides align to TRBD1. V was pared by 0 bases and J by 4 bases, with 8 bases of the junction left unmatched. The V gene's germline CDR1 is SGDLS and CDR2 YYNGEE. The CDR3 consists of 17 residues. The CDR3, as DNA: TGTGCCAGCAGCGTAGGAGTAGGGACAGGGGGCCAGTACGAGCAGTACTTC. This gives the protein CASSVGVGTGGQYEQYF.

The V and J genes are TRBV7-8 and TRBJ2-7; D gene unclear. Trimming stripped 1 base from V and 4 bases from J, with 8 bases between. This CDR3 has 13 residues. Germline V gene sequence: CDR1 SGHVS, CDR2 FQNEAQ. The chain's CDR3 is CASSLGARYEQYF. As DNA, the CDR3 is TGTGCCAGCAGCTTAGGGGCGAGATACGAGCAGTACTTC.

The chain has TRBV11-2 and TRBJ2-7, with 9 bases identical to TRBD1. Germline lookup yields CDR1 SGHAT and CDR2 FQNNGV. V dropped 1 base and J dropped 6; count of bases not matched to a gene: 4. CDR3 length equals 14 residues. The chain's CDR3 is CASSLGETGGEQYF. CDR3 DNA sequence: TGTGCCAGCAGCTTAGGTGAGACAGGGGGCGAGCAGTACTTC.

Regarding this clone: The sample contains more than one DNA sequence encoding this CDR3. The chain is built from TRBV29-1 and TRBJ1-2, with D perhaps TRBD1 (5 bases). CDR1 SQVTM and CDR2 ANQGSEA come from the germline V gene. The CDR3 runs to 12 residues. The V end lost 7 bases, the J end lost 3 bases, and 12 bases lay between the germline ends. CDR3 region: CSAPGTYYGYTF. The CDR3 nucleotides read TGCAGCGCCCCGGGGACTTACTATGGCTACACCTTC.

This clone came up a few times. The chain joins TRBV6-1 to TRBJ2-7, with D possibly TRBD1 on 6 matching bases. CDR1 MNHNS and CDR2 SASEGT come from the germline V gene. Trimming left V 7 bases short and J 4 bases short, with 20 bases between. The CDR3 covers 15 residues. This chain's CDR3 is CASIIQGQVGYEQYF. CDR3 coding DNA: TGTGCCAGCATCATCCAGGGACAAGTTGGATACGAGCAGTACTTC.

The chain is built from TRBV5-1 and TRBJ2-5; 12 bases are a match to TRBD2. This CDR3 region has 14 residues. The germline CDR1 and CDR2 sequences are SGHRS and YFSETQ. V dropped 0 bases and J dropped 7; count of bases not matched to a gene: 1. CDR3 sequence (DNA): TGCGCCAGCAGCTTGGAACTAGCGGGGGGGACCCAGTACTTC. Translating it yields CASSLELAGGTQYF. Together with reference TRBV5-1 and TRBJ2-5, the CDR3 gives the full variable domain: KAGVTQTPRYLIKTRGQQVTLSCSPISGHRSVSWYQQTPGQGLQFLFEYFSETQRNKGNFPGRFSGRQFSNSRSEMNVSTLELGDSALYLCASSLELAGGTQYFGPGTRLLVL.

The chain links TRBV29-1 to TRBJ1-2; D is unresolved. Germline CDR1 SQVTM, CDR2 ANQGSEA. This CDR3 has 13 amino acids. Trimming removed 5 bases at V and 3 bases at J, with 13 bases between. The CDR3 DNA sequence: TGCAGCGTTTCCACGGGTGTTTACTATGGCTACACCTTC. This encodes CSVSTGVYYGYTF.

The rearrangement joins TRBV11-3 to TRBJ2-1; 10 bases map to TRBD2. V gave up 0 bases and J gave up 3 bases; unmatched junction bases: 2. CDR3 length: 16 residues. Germline V gene lookup returns CDR1 SGHNT and CDR2 YENEEA. CDR3 residues: CASSLDRLAGYNEQFF. The CDR3 bases are TGTGCCAGCAGCTTAGACCGACTAGCGGGCTACAATGAGCAGTTCTTC.

This chain connects TRBV27 to TRBJ2-7; TRBD2 matches at 9 bases. Germline V gives CDR1 MNHEY, CDR2 SMNVEV (reference sequence). This CDR3 is built from 14 residues. The J segment lost 5 bases and the V segment lost 5 bases, leaving 7 bases of the junction unmatched. The CDR3 reads CASSTRTSVDEQYF. The CDR3 DNA sequence: TGTGCCAGCAGTACCCGGACTAGCGTCGACGAGCAGTACTTC.

The chain recombines TRBV27 with TRBJ1-2; a weak D match, TRBD1 (5 bases). Trimming stripped 6 bases from V and 4 bases from J, with 18 bases between. The CDR3 length is 15 residues. The germline V gene has CDR1 MNHEY and CDR2 SMNVEV (reference sequence). CDR3 nucleotides: TGTGCCAGCAGCCCACGGCAGGGACTTCCCTATGGCTACACCTTC. This codes for CASSPRQGLPYGYTF.

The rearrangement uses TRBV4-3 and TRBJ2-4, with D possibly matching TRBD2 (5 bases). Germline V gene lookup returns CDR1 LGHNA and CDR2 YSLEER. V lost 4 bases and J 3 bases, leaving 16 bases between the germline ends. This CDR3 contains 16 residues. Written as DNA, the CDR3 is TGCGCCAGCAGCCCATTTATAGACGAGGGCAAAAACATTCAGTACTTC. Encoded protein: CASSPFIDEGKNIQYF.